This T cell receptor (beta chain) was captured by sequencing in a study of vaccination effects on CD4 cells after COVID-19. Study background: Post-vaccination samples were obtained at early and late time points from a few convalescent patients. General observations from the study: Marked clonal contraction of infection- and vaccine-induced clones was seen late after vaccination.

Germline CDR1 and CDR2: SGHVS and FQNEAQ. This CDR3 has 17 residues. The V end lost 1 base, the J end lost 4 bases, and 17 bases lay between the germline ends. The data were produced by immunoSEQ multiplex PCR, yet TCRdb's version contains in-frame clones alone and is incomplete. The sample yields almost 15,000 clones, approximately 83% seen once. This clone has a single count. Antigen: not known. Peptide-pool stimulation followed by sequencing identified expanded antigen-specific CD4+ clonotypes in the ViraFEST assay. Subsequent to a culture period of nine to ten days, CD4+ T cells were isolated. The individual was infected with SARS-CoV-2 between March and December 2020, as confirmed by PCR. Either the mRNA-1273 or the BNT162b2 vaccine was given to participants as two doses. Cultures of about 2 million PBMC per well contained approximately 9.6 IU/ml IL-2 plus 10 ug/ml peptides. IL-2 medium took the place of half the medium on both days 3 and 7.

The TCR originated in a human donor who had a prior SARS-CoV-2 infection. The V and J genes are TRBV7-8 and TRBJ2-1; D is perhaps TRBD1 (5 bases). Source: CD4+ T cells from PBMCs cultured with HCoV-NL63 spike peptides, taken after COVID-19 vaccination. In nucleotides, the CDR3 is TGTGCCAGCAGCTTAGTAATCACCAGGGCAGGGTACAATGAGCAGTTCTTC. Translation gives CASSLVITRAGYNEQFF.